The 30 T cell receptor beta chains below all came from one sample that was sequenced in a study of shared clonotypes between healthy human individuals. Sequencing was performed with immunoSEQ multiplex PCR; in TCRdb, only in-frame clones are kept and a portion is missing. The repertoire holds 1.5 million to 2.5 million clones, about 95% seen once, with more than 0.9% in the top ten. Terminally differentiated effector memory CD45RA+ cells were left out of the naive CD8 fraction, which was CD45RO-negative and positively selected for CCR7. Sequencing was done on a sample of naive CD8+ T cells sorted from blood. Every receptor here comes from a man between 18 and 29 years old in good health.

The rearrangement links TRBV11-3 to TRBJ2-5; D unresolved. Trimming took 1 base from V and 5 from J, leaving 8 bases between them. The CDR3 covers 13 residues. Germline CDR1 SGHNT, CDR2 YENEEA. CDR3 protein: CASSLAHGETQYF. CDR3 bases: TGTGCCAGCAGCTTAGCCCATGGTGAGACCCAGTACTTC. Filled out from reference TRBV11-3 and TRBJ2-5, the complete variable domain reads EAGVVQSPRYKIIEKKQPVAFWCNPISGHNTLYWYLQNLGQGPELLIRYENEEAVDDSQLPKDRFSAERLKGVDSTLKIQPAELGDSAVYLCASSLAHGETQYFGPGTRLLVL.

The rearrangement uses TRBV7-9 and TRBJ2-4; 9 bases line up with TRBD1. CDR1 and CDR2 (germline): SEHNR, FQNEAQ (reference sequence). V shed 4 bases, J shed 3 bases, and the junction held 7 bases outside the gene matches. CDR3 length: 16 amino acids. As DNA, the CDR3 is TGTGCCAGCAGCTCCTGGGACAGGGTCTTCAAAAACATTCAGTACTTC. Translating gives CASSSWDRVFKNIQYF.

V and J are TRBV30 and TRBJ1-5; D perhaps matches TRBD1 (5 bases). This CDR3 is 13 amino acids long. The germline V gene encodes CDR1 GTSNPN and CDR2 SVGIG (reference sequence). V was clipped by 2 bases and J by 5 bases, with 10 bases between them. This CDR3 reads CAWSHQGDQPQHF. The CDR3 nucleotides are TGTGCCTGGAGTCATCAGGGAGATCAGCCCCAGCATTTT. The variable domain in full, completed from reference TRBV30 and TRBJ1-5, reads SQTIHQWPATLVQPVGSPLSLECTVEGTSNPNLYWYRQAAGRGLQLLFYSVGIGQISSEVPQNLSASRPQDRQFILSSKKLLLSDSGFYLCAWSHQGDQPQHFGDGTRLSIL.

This CDR3 is CASSTPIGPEQFF. The CDR3 coding sequence is TGTGCCAGCTCAACTCCAATAGGGCCGGAGCAGTTCTTC. The chain combines TRBV18 with TRBJ2-1; D unclear. The CDR3 length is 13 residues. Germline V gene sequence: CDR1 KGHSH, CDR2 LQKENI. V lost 5 bases to trimming and J lost 10 bases, with 15 bases between them.

V gene TRBV30 combines with J gene TRBJ1-2; unclear D gene. The germline V gene has CDR1 GTSNPN and CDR2 SVGIG (reference sequence). The length of the CDR3 is 15 residues. V lost 3 bases and J lost 0, with 14 bases in between. The CDR3 DNA reads TGTGCCTGGAGGGTAGCCCGATTAGCTAACTATGGCTACACCTTC. This codes for CAWRVARLANYGYTF. Filled out from reference TRBV30 and TRBJ1-2, the complete variable domain reads SQTIHQWPATLVQPVGSPLSLECTVEGTSNPNLYWYRQAAGRGLQLLFYSVGIGQISSEVPQNLSASRPQDRQFILSSKKLLLSDSGFYLCAWRVARLANYGYTFGSGTRLTVV.

In the case of this clone: Other DNA sequences in this sample translate to the same CDR3. V usage is TRBV28 and J usage is TRBJ2-3; tentative D call: TRBD1 (6 bases). CDR1 and CDR2 from the germline V gene are MDHEN and SYDVKM. The CDR3 spans 14 residues. V lost 2 bases to trimming and J lost 3 bases, with 9 bases between them. CDR3 sequence reads: CASSLVGGTDTQYF. The CDR3 region has the DNA TGTGCCAGCAGTTTAGTAGGGGGTACAGATACGCAGTATTTT.

The chain has TRBV4-3 and TRBJ2-5; D might be TRBD2 (6 bases). Trimming took off 4 bases at V and 5 bases at J, with 14 bases between the two ends. This CDR3 has 14 residues. Germline V gives CDR1 LGHNA, CDR2 YSLEER. CDR3 residues: CASSPQGGPETQYF. The DNA for the CDR3 is TGCGCCAGCAGCCCGCAAGGAGGGCCGGAGACCCAGTACTTC.

In this sample, this clone turned up once. Other DNA variants within this sample encode the same CDR3. The chain is built from TRBV9 and TRBJ2-7; D is perhaps TRBD1 (5 bases). The germline V and J ends were trimmed by 0 bases and 2 bases, with 9 bases remaining between them. Germline V gene lookup returns CDR1 SGDLS and CDR2 YYNGEE. The CDR3 loop spans 14 amino acids. The CDR3 protein is CASSVGIGAYEQYF. DNA for the CDR3: TGTGCCAGCAGCGTAGGTATAGGGGCCTACGAGCAGTACTTC.

The gene calls are TRBV9 and TRBJ2-2; 9 nucleotides agree with TRBD1. Germline CDR1 SGDLS, CDR2 YYNGEE. The CDR3 spans 15 residues. The J segment lost 3 bases and the V segment lost 4 bases, leaving 4 bases of the junction unmatched. CDR3 nucleotides: TGTGCCAGCAGCTCACAGGGGGCGGACACCGGGGAGCTGTTTTTT. Its protein product is CASSSQGADTGELFF.

The V and J genes are TRBV29-1 and TRBJ2-3; maybe TRBD1 (6 bases). In germline, CDR1 is SQVTM, CDR2 ANQGSEA. CDR3 length equals 14 residues. V was pared by 4 bases and J by 3 bases, with 14 bases between. The DNA of the CDR3 is TGCAGCGTTGGTCAGGGGCGTGGAACAGATACGCAGTATTTT. Translated, it gives CSVGQGRGTDTQYF.

This sequence joins TRBV10-1 and TRBJ2-1, with D perhaps TRBD2 (5 bases). Germline-derived CDR1 and CDR2 are WNHNN and SYGVQD (reference sequence). V was trimmed by 3 bases and J by 0 bases, leaving 9 bases between them. This CDR3 comprises 15 residues. Here the CDR3 DNA reads TGCGCCAGCAGTGAAGATAGCGACTCCTACAATGAGCAGTTCTTC. This translates into CASSEDSDSYNEQFF.

Comments on this clone: This same CDR3 is encoded by further DNA sequences in the sample. The rearrangement joins TRBV19 to TRBJ2-7; D gene uncertain. V was trimmed by 6 bases and J by 0 bases, leaving 0 bases between them. This CDR3 comprises 10 residues. Looked up from germline, CDR1 is LNHDA and CDR2 is SQIVND (reference sequence). Here the CDR3 reads CASSSYEQYF. Written as DNA, the CDR3 is TGTGCCAGTAGCTCCTACGAGCAGTACTTC.

The genes are TRBV5-5 and TRBJ2-7, with 9 bases matching TRBD2. J lost 1 base, V lost 0 bases, and 5 bases had no gene match. This CDR3 comprises 16 residues. CDR1 is SGHKS, CDR2 YYEKEE, per germline (reference sequence). CDR3 nucleotides: TGTGCCAGCAGCTTGGACAGCGGGAGGACTTCCTACGAGCAGTACTTC. It specifies CASSLDSGRTSYEQYF.

This clone has a single count. The chain uses TRBV30 and TRBJ1-1; TRBD1 matches 8 bases. The ends lost 4 bases at V and 5 bases at J; junction bases unmatched: 12. Per germline, CDR1 GTSNPN and CDR2 SVGIG (reference sequence). The CDR3 has 15 amino acids. CDR3 region: CAWTSDRDSRTEAFF. Written as DNA, the CDR3 is TGTGCCTGGACATCGGACAGGGACTCTCGTACTGAAGCTTTCTTT.

On this clone itself: The same CDR3 is also encoded by other DNA sequences in this sample. The V call is TRBV28, the J call TRBJ1-2; D unclear. The V gene's germline CDR1 is MDHEN and CDR2 SYDVKM. V lost 2 bases to trimming and J lost 0 bases, with 4 bases between them. The CDR3 contains 13 residues. The CDR3 here is CASSLDSNYGYTF. The CDR3 DNA follows: TGTGCCAGCAGTTTAGATTCTAACTATGGCTACACCTTC.

This clone appeared once. This chain uses TRBV11-2 with TRBJ2-2; 9 nucleotides align to TRBD2. The CDR3 is made up of 16 amino acids. Germline V lookup: CDR1 SGHAT, CDR2 FQNNGV. The V segment lost 4 bases and the J segment 6 bases; nucleotides outside the gene matches: 9. The chain's CDR3 is CASSSIVAGVAGELFF. The CDR3 DNA reads as TGTGCCAGCAGCTCCATTGTAGCGGGAGTTGCCGGGGAGCTGTTTTTT. Together with reference TRBV11-2 and TRBJ2-2, the CDR3 gives the full variable domain: EAGVAQSPRYKIIEKRQSVAFWCNPISGHATLYWYQQILGQGPKLLIQFQNNGVVDDSQLPKDRFSAERLKGVDSTLKIQPAKLEDSAVYLCASSSIVAGVAGELFFGEGSRLTVL.

This chain links TRBV27 with TRBJ1-6; D is unclear. CDR3 length: 13 amino acids. Germline V gives CDR1 MNHEY, CDR2 SMNVEV (reference sequence). The V end lost 8 bases, the J end lost 7 bases, and 12 bases lay between the germline ends. This chain's CDR3 is CASGGYLNSPLHF. DNA for the CDR3: TGTGCCAGCGGCGGGTATCTAAATTCACCCCTCCACTTT.

The chain joins TRBV29-1 to TRBJ1-4; tentative D call: TRBD1 (5 bases). Trimming removed 6 bases at V and 5 bases at J, with 19 bases between. Per the germline V gene, CDR1 is SQVTM and CDR2 is ANQGSEA. The length of the CDR3 is 15 residues. CDR3 sequence: CSVDGDEDGNEKLFF. CDR3 bases: TGCAGCGTGGACGGGGACGAGGACGGAAATGAAAAACTGTTTTTT.

The chain employs TRBV5-1 and TRBJ2-7; 7 bases are shared with TRBD1. This CDR3 has 15 amino acids. Germline assignment: CDR1 SGHRS and CDR2 YFSETQ. Unmatched junction bases numbered 11, after V lost 4 bases and J lost 4 bases. CDR3 sequence (DNA): TGCGCCAGCAGCCCCTGGGACAGCCCCGGATACGAGCAGTACTTC. Translation: CASSPWDSPGYEQYF.

This clone was picked up one time. Other DNA sequences in this specimen translate into the identical CDR3. As DNA, the CDR3 is TGTGCCAGCAGTTACCTCCCGGGCTCAGATACGCAGTATTTT. This encodes CASSYLPGSDTQYF. The genes are TRBV6-5 and TRBJ2-3; no reliable D call. V was shortened by 2 bases and J by 4 bases, with 10 bases between the two germline ends. CDR3 length: 14 residues. CDR1 and CDR2 (germline): MNHEY, SVGAGI.

CDR3 DNA sequence: TGTGCCAGCAGCTTGGGACTCGACAATGAGCAGTTCTTC. Translation: CASSLGLDNEQFF. V usage is TRBV13 and J usage is TRBJ2-1; D is possibly TRBD2 (6 bases). Germline V CDR1 and CDR2: PRHDT, FYEKMQ (reference sequence). The V and J ends lost 3 bases and 5 bases respectively, with 8 bases between them. The CDR3 has 13 residues.

In regard to this clone: This sample also contains other DNA sequences that code for the same CDR3. The chain joins TRBV13 to TRBJ2-5, with TRBD1 identical over 8 bases. The junction had 3 bases not matched to a gene; V was cut back by 4 bases and J by 5 bases. The CDR3 sequence is 13 residues long. Per germline, CDR1 PRHDT and CDR2 FYEKMQ (reference sequence). CDR3 sequence reads: CASSSDRAETQYF. In DNA, the CDR3 is TGTGCCAGCAGCTCGGACAGGGCGGAGACCCAGTACTTC.

This rearrangement joins TRBV28 to TRBJ1-2, with 10 bases identical to TRBD1. The CDR3 runs 14 residues. J lost 5 bases, V lost 6 bases, and 6 bases had no gene match. Germline CDR1 MDHEN, CDR2 SYDVKM. CDR3 DNA sequence: TGTGCCAGCAGGCCCGGGACAGGGGTGTATGGCTACACCTTC. Its protein is CASRPGTGVYGYTF.

The chain couples TRBV4-3 to TRBJ2-1; weak D call: TRBD2 (5 bases). V lost 4 bases, J lost 1 base, and 11 bases lay in between. The germline CDR1 and CDR2 sequences are LGHNA and YSLEER. CDR3 length: 15 residues. CDR3 region: CASSLRESSYNEQFF. For the CDR3, the DNA is TGCGCCAGCAGCCTACGGGAAAGTTCCTACAATGAGCAGTTCTTC.

This chain links TRBV7-9 with TRBJ1-4; D unclear. Germline loops: CDR1 SEHNR, CDR2 FQNEAQ (reference sequence). The CDR3 spans 14 residues. Between the trimmed V and J ends, which lost 6 bases and 0 bases, there was a span of 8 bases. CDR3 loop: CASSLQTTNEKLFF. The DNA of the CDR3 is TGTGCCAGCAGTTTACAGACAACTAATGAAAAACTGTTTTTT.

This clone was seen only a few times. This specimen includes other DNA sequences encoding the same CDR3. The genes are TRBV27 and TRBJ1-2, with D hard to call. In germline, CDR1 is MNHEY, CDR2 SMNVEV (reference sequence). This CDR3 is 14 amino acids long. Trimming pared 0 bases from V and 4 bases from J, leaving 9 bases between. As DNA, the CDR3 is TGTGCCAGCAGTTTATCGGGAGGGTCCTATGGCTACACCTTC. As protein: CASSLSGGSYGYTF.

The gene calls are TRBV5-6 and TRBJ2-7, with TRBD1 matching 7 bases. The CDR3 runs 14 residues. The germline V gene has CDR1 SGHDT and CDR2 YYEEEE. Unmatched junction bases numbered 7, after V lost 5 bases and J lost 2 bases. CDR3 amino acids: CASRVQGTTYEQYF. In nucleotides, the CDR3 is TGTGCCAGCAGAGTACAGGGGACAACCTACGAGCAGTACTTC.

The chain uses TRBV5-4 and TRBJ2-7; 7 nucleotides align to TRBD2. Germline assignment: CDR1 SGHNT and CDR2 YYREEE (reference sequence). Trimming at V came to 4 bases and at J to 3 bases, leaving 4 bases not matched to a gene. The CDR3 runs to 13 residues. The CDR3 coding sequence is TGTGCCAGCAGCCGAGCGGGAATCTACGAGCAGTACTTC. Translated, it gives CASSRAGIYEQYF.

This clone showed up just once. The chain links TRBV5-1 to TRBJ2-7, with D possibly being TRBD1 (5 bases). CDR1 is SGHRS and CDR2 is YFSETQ in the germline V gene. Trimming stripped 4 bases from V and 2 bases from J, with 19 bases between. This CDR3 contains 16 residues. Written as DNA, the CDR3 is TGCGCCAGCAGCCCCGACCTGGGCAGGGTCCCCTACGAGCAGTACTTC. As protein: CASSPDLGRVPYEQYF.

The CDR3 nucleotides read TGTGCCAGCAGCGTAGTCTCAAGCCAGGAATGGACGAACACCTTC. Protein product: CASSVVSSQEWTNTF. The chain recombines TRBV9 with TRBJ1-2; no definite D call. CDR1 SGDLS and CDR2 YYNGEE come from the germline V gene. Trimming shortened V by 0 bases and J by 12 bases, and 21 bases separated the two germline ends. This CDR3 has 15 residues. The full variable domain, completed using reference TRBV9 and TRBJ1-2, is DSGVTQTPKHLITATGQRVTLRCSPRSGDLSVYWYQQSLDQGLQFLIQYYNGEERAKGNILERFSAQQFPDLHSELNLSSLELGDSALYFCASSVVSSQEWTNTFGSGTRLTVV.